Below, 31 T cell receptor beta chains from the same sample are listed, as sequenced in a study of T cells in women clearing cervical HPV infection. Measured with immunoSEQ multiplex PCR; TCRdb has only the in-frame clones, and not every one. In total, the table holds 40,000 or so clones. What was sequenced was blood buffy coat. The receptors originated from a woman between 18 and 70 years old with a cervical HPV16 infection that either progressed to CIN3+ or cleared (not recorded which).

To note about this clone: The read gets to within 3 residues of the CDR3 end, and the germline J gene fills in the rest. The chain has TRBV20-1 and TRBJ2-5; D is undetermined. The CDR3 consists of 13 residues. The V end lost 3 bases, the J end lost 3 bases, and 11 bases lay between the germline ends. Germline CDR1 DFQATT, CDR2 SNEGSKA (reference sequence). The CDR3 region is CSASWRIEETQYF. The covered CDR3 bases are TGCAGTGCTAGCTGGCGGATCGAAGAGACC.

On this clone: The read terminates 3 residues before the CDR3 end, so the remaining end is supplied by the germline J gene. This sequence joins TRBV2 and TRBJ2-3, with D perhaps matching TRBD1 (6 bases). There are 14 residues in the CDR3. Germline V gene sequence: CDR1 SNHLY, CDR2 FYNNEI. The CDR3 bases that were read are TGTGCCAGCTCAGAAACAGGGTTAAGAGAGACG. This translates into CASSETGLRET. In full, the CDR3 is CASSETGLRETQYF.

On this clone itself: The read stops 3 residues short of the end of the CDR3; the missing end is completed from the germline J gene. The rearrangement uses TRBV2 and TRBJ2-6; unclear D gene. The ends were cut back, 7 bases at V and 0 bases at J, with 7 bases in the middle. This CDR3 comprises 14 residues. CDR1 is SNHLY and CDR2 is FYNNEI in the germline V gene. The sequenced CDR3 bases are TGTGCCAGCACAGGAAACTCTGGGGCCAACGTC. Translation: CASTGNSGANV. Given in full, the CDR3 is CASTGNSGANVLTF.

As regards this clone: The sequence runs out 3 residues before the end of the CDR3; the remainder is reconstructed from the germline J gene. V and J are TRBV18 and TRBJ2-7; 7 bases are a match to TRBD1. The CDR3 has 18 residues. Germline V gives CDR1 KGHSH, CDR2 LQKENI. V trimming: 1 base; J trimming: 2 bases; junction bases outside the gene matches: 14. This CDR3 reads CASSPHGQANTGTYEQYF. The part of the CDR3 DNA that was read is TGTGCCAGCTCACCACACGGACAGGCAAATACCGGCACCTACGAG. Drawing the rest from reference TRBV18 and TRBJ2-7, the complete variable domain is NAGVMQNPRHLVRRRGQEARLRCSPMKGHSHVYWYRQLPEEGLKFMVYLQKENIIDESGMPKERFSAEFPKEGPSILRIQQVVRGDSAAYFCASSPHGQANTGTYEQYFGPGTRLTVT.

Note on this clone: The read is 3 residues too short to cover the CDR3 end, so that end is filled in from the germline J gene. Other DNA sequences in the sample encode the same CDR3. The chain recombines TRBV18 with TRBJ1-2; 8 positions agree with TRBD1. Germline V gives CDR1 KGHSH, CDR2 LQKENI. CDR3 length: 15 amino acids. The CDR3 reads CASSPPGTGLDDYTF. Partial CDR3 DNA: TGTGCCAGCTCACCCCCCGGGACAGGACTCGATGAC.

For this clone: From the germline J gene comes the end of the CDR3, since the read stops 3 residues before it. This chain links TRBV2 with TRBJ2-1; TRBD1 might be the D (5 bases). The germline gives CDR1 SNHLY, CDR2 FYNNEI. Trimming left V 2 bases short and J 3 bases short, with 8 bases between. This CDR3 region has 14 residues. The covered CDR3 bases are TGTGCCAGCAGTGAACTGGGGCTCTACAATGAG. Its protein product is CASSELGLYNE. The complete CDR3 protein is CASSELGLYNEQFF.

As to this clone: The sequenced fragment ends 3 residues before the CDR3 boundary, so the rest is inferred from the germline J gene. V and J are TRBV28 and TRBJ2-7; D uncertain. CDR1 and CDR2 from the germline V gene are MDHEN and SYDVKM. CDR3 length: 13 residues. Trimming stripped 7 bases from V and 0 bases from J, with 10 bases between. CDR3 loop: CASIGLDSYEQYF. The sequenced part of the CDR3 DNA is TGTGCCAGCATCGGTCTAGACTCCTACGAG.

Points on this clone: Read data end 3 residues before the CDR3 end; the end is taken from the germline J gene. The V and J genes are TRBV18 and TRBJ2-3; 7 bases agree with TRBD2. CDR3 length: 15 residues. Germline V CDR1 and CDR2: KGHSH, LQKENI. CDR3 in amino acids: CASSPGEGRSQPQYF. The CDR3 DNA, read in part, is TGTGCCAGCTCACCCGGGGAGGGCCGTAGCCAGCCG.

The sequenced part of the CDR3 DNA is TGTGCCAGCAGGTCAGCGGGCGGCACA. Its protein product is CASRSAGGT. From start to end, the CDR3 is CASRSAGGTLFF. This chain joins TRBV7-9 and TRBJ1-4; no firm D call. The read finishes 3 residues shy of the CDR3 end, and the germline J gene is used to complete it. CDR3 length equals 12 residues. CDR1 is SEHNR and CDR2 is FQNEAQ in the germline V gene (reference sequence).

Comment on this clone: The read halts 3 residues ahead of the CDR3 end, with the missing end drawn from the germline J gene. The chain uses TRBV7-2 and TRBJ2-7, with TRBD1 identical over 7 bases. There are 15 residues in the CDR3. J lost 2 bases, V lost 1 base, and 5 bases had no gene match. Germline CDR1 reads SGHTA; CDR2 reads FQGNSA. CDR3: CASSLGQGYTYEQYF. CDR3 bases read: TGTGCCAGCAGCTTAGGACAGGGCTACACCTACGAG.

Comment on this clone: The read ends 3 residues shy of where the CDR3 ends; the end is completed using the germline J gene. The chain carries TRBV20-1 and TRBJ1-5, with D maybe TRBD1 (5 bases). Trimming removed 2 bases from V and 2 bases from J, with 16 bases in between. CDR1 and CDR2 from the germline V gene are DFQATT and SNEGSKA (reference sequence). This CDR3 is built from 16 residues. CDR3 sequence reads: CSARPPGKIGNQPQHF. The part of the CDR3 DNA that was read is TGCAGTGCTAGACCACCAGGGAAAATTGGCAATCAGCCC.

About this clone: Read sequence stops 3 residues before the CDR3 end, and the germline J gene provides the missing end. Other DNA sequences from this sample encode an identical CDR3 as well. This rearrangement joins TRBV5-1 to TRBJ2-5; D not resolved. Germline loops: CDR1 SGHRS, CDR2 YFSETQ. The V gene lost 0 bases and the J gene lost 2 bases, with 8 bases spanning the gap. The CDR3 totals 14 residues. This CDR3 reads CASSLVASQETQYF. CDR3 bases read: TGCGCCAGCAGCTTGGTAGCTAGTCAAGAGACC.

A remark on this clone: The read halts 3 residues ahead of the CDR3 end, with the missing end drawn from the germline J gene. V and J are TRBV2 and TRBJ2-7, with TRBD1 matching over 11 bases. Germline CDR1 SNHLY, CDR2 FYNNEI. This CDR3 region has 15 residues. V gave up 6 bases and J gave up 4 bases; unmatched junction bases: 8. The CDR3 DNA, read in part, is TGTGCCAGCAGGGGGGACAGGGGGTATTTGTACGAG. Translated, it gives CASRGDRGYLYE. In full, the CDR3 is CASRGDRGYLYEQYF.

CDR3 residues: CASSPLRQGRDEQFF. Partial CDR3 DNA: TGTGCCAGCAGCCCACTCCGACAGGGGAGGGATGAG. This chain uses TRBV7-9 with TRBJ2-1; D might be TRBD1 (8 bases). The observed sequence ends 3 residues before the CDR3 terminus, with the missing tail filled in from the germline J gene. CDR1 is SEHNR and CDR2 is FQNEAQ in the germline V gene (reference sequence). Trimming shortened V by 5 bases and J by 8 bases, and 19 bases separated the two germline ends. The CDR3 spans 15 residues.

The covered CDR3 bases are TGTGCCAGTCAAAGGGGCCTATCTGACTCACCC. Residues: CASQRGLSDSP. In full, the CDR3 is CASQRGLSDSPLHF. The V gene is TRBV2, the J gene TRBJ1-6; D may be TRBD1 (5 bases). The observed sequence ends 3 residues before the CDR3 terminus, with the missing tail filled in from the germline J gene. Germline-derived CDR1 and CDR2 are SNHLY and FYNNEI. Trimming shortened V by 9 bases and J by 10 bases, and 19 bases separated the two germline ends. CDR3 size: 14 residues.

Details on this clone: The DNA ends 3 residues before the CDR3 does, and the rest of the CDR3 is filled in from the germline J gene. This rearrangement joins TRBV5-1 to TRBJ1-4; the match to TRBD1 covers 7 bases. Losses at the gene ends were 2 bases for V and 4 bases for J; bases not matched to a gene: 5. The CDR3 loop spans 15 amino acids. Looked up from germline, CDR1 is SGHRS and CDR2 is YFSETQ. The CDR3 loop reads CASSLSGQYNEKLFF. The part of the CDR3 DNA that was read is TGCGCCAGCAGCTTATCGGGACAGTATAATGAAAAA.

To note about this clone: The read falls 3 residues short of the CDR3 end, and the missing part is taken from the germline J gene. This chain joins TRBV10-3 and TRBJ1-2; D unclear. V dropped 8 bases and J dropped 0 bases, with 10 bases sitting between them. This CDR3 has 13 residues. Germline V lookup: CDR1 ENHRY, CDR2 SYGVKD. Incomplete CDR3 DNA: TGTGCCATCTGGGCAGAAGCTAACTATGGC. This gives the protein CAIWAEANYG. The full CDR3 is CAIWAEANYGYTF.

Notes on this clone: The CDR3 end lies 3 residues beyond the end of the read and is filled in from the germline J gene. The rearrangement joins TRBV5-1 to TRBJ2-7, with 8 bases identical to TRBD2. CDR3 length: 14 residues. V lost 2 bases, J lost 6 bases, and 7 bases stayed unmatched. Germline V gene sequence: CDR1 SGHRS, CDR2 YFSETQ. This CDR3 reads CASSFQSGSGEQYF. The covered CDR3 bases are TGCGCCAGCAGCTTTCAAAGCGGGAGCGGCGAG.

Regarding this clone: The CDR3 end lies 3 residues beyond the end of the read and is filled in from the germline J gene. V is TRBV5-1 and J is TRBJ2-3; possibly TRBD2 for D (5 bases). This CDR3 region has 14 residues. Trimming took 0 bases from V and 4 from J, leaving 9 bases between them. Germline V gene sequence: CDR1 SGHRS, CDR2 YFSETQ. The covered CDR3 bases are TGCGCCAGCAGCTTGGGTCGGGGTCCAGATACG. Translating gives CASSLGRGPDT. The full CDR3 is CASSLGRGPDTQYF.

A remark on this clone: Read sequence stops 3 residues before the CDR3 end, and the germline J gene provides the missing end. The gene calls are TRBV2 and TRBJ2-3; D call uncertain. Germline values: CDR1 SNHLY, CDR2 FYNNEI. The V end was cut by 0 bases, the J end by 0 bases, with 4 bases between. The CDR3 spans 14 residues. CDR3 DNA (partial): TGTGCCAGCAGTGAAGCGGCCAGCACAGATACG. Protein product: CASSEAASTDT. The CDR3 in full is CASSEAASTDTQYF.

Notes on this clone: Read coverage stops 3 residues before the CDR3 terminus; the germline J gene supplies the remainder. The rearrangement uses TRBV7-6 and TRBJ1-6, with 10 bases aligning to TRBD1. Trimming removed 5 bases from V and 5 bases from J; junction bases left unmatched: 6. Per the germline V gene, CDR1 is SGHVS and CDR2 is FNYEAQ. The CDR3 is 16 residues long. The CDR3 here is CASSAAGTGDNSPLHF. Incomplete CDR3 DNA: TGTGCCAGCAGCGCGGCCGGGACAGGGGATAATTCACCC. The complete variable domain, with remaining parts taken from reference TRBV7-6 and TRBJ1-6, reads GAGVSQSPRYKVTKRGQDVALRCDPISGHVSLYWYRQALGQGPEFLTYFNYEAQQDKSGLPNDRFSAERPEGSISTLTIQRTEQRDSAMYRCASSAAGTGDNSPLHFGNGTRLTVT.

A remark on this clone: The read finishes 3 residues shy of the CDR3 end, and the germline J gene is used to complete it. The rearrangement joins TRBV2 to TRBJ1-2; D remains unclear. The germline V gene encodes CDR1 SNHLY and CDR2 FYNNEI. The CDR3 is made up of 11 amino acids. Trimming shortened V by 6 bases and J by 1 base, and 3 bases separated the two germline ends. The sequenced part of the CDR3 DNA is TGTGCCAGCAGATATAACTATGGC. Protein: CASRYNYG. The whole CDR3 sequence is CASRYNYGYTF.

Of note for this clone: The read finishes 3 residues shy of the CDR3 end, and the germline J gene is used to complete it. This chain connects TRBV12-3 or TRBV12-4 to TRBJ2-5; 12 bases align to TRBD1. Unmatched junction bases numbered 6, after V lost 3 bases and J lost 7 bases. The length of the CDR3 is 15 residues. CDR3: CASSFSGTGGMTQYF. CDR3 DNA (partial): TGTGCCAGCAGTTTCTCCGGGACAGGGGGCATGACC.

For this clone: Coverage ceases 3 residues before the CDR3 finishes, and the germline J gene fills in the end. The chain employs TRBV2 and TRBJ1-1, with D uncertain. V was clipped by 7 bases and J by 2 bases, with 11 bases between them. This CDR3 has 13 residues. The germline CDR1 and CDR2 sequences are SNHLY and FYNNEI. The part of the CDR3 DNA that was read is TGTGCCAGCAATCTAGTAGGCAACACTGAA. This translates into CASNLVGNTE. From start to end, the CDR3 is CASNLVGNTEAFF. The whole variable domain, filled in from reference TRBV2 and TRBJ1-1, reads EPEVTQTPSHQVTQMGQEVILRCVPISNHLYFYWYRQILGQKVEFLVSFYNNEISEKSEIFDDQFSVERPDGSNFTLKIRSTKLEDSAMYFCASNLVGNTEAFFGQGTRLTVV.

Note on this clone: The CDR3 is cut off 3 residues early in the read; its end comes from the germline J gene. The chain carries TRBV7-2 and TRBJ1-5; 7 bases are a match to TRBD1. The CDR3 covers 14 residues. Germline assignment: CDR1 SGHTA and CDR2 FQGNSA. V lost 5 bases to trimming and J lost 1 base; unmatched junction nucleotides: 2. The sequenced CDR3 bases are TGTGCCAGCAGCCGACAGGGAAGCAATCAGCCC. Translation gives CASSRQGSNQP. The CDR3 in its entirety is CASSRQGSNQPQHF. Complete variable domain (other parts from reference TRBV7-2 and TRBJ1-5): GAGVSQSPSNKVTEKGKDVELRCDPISGHTALYWYRQSLGQGLEFLIYFQGNSAPDKSGLPSDRFSAERTGGSVSTLTIQRTQQEDSAVYLCASSRQGSNQPQHFGDGTRLSIL.

Comments on this clone: The CDR3 end is not reached by the read, which stops 3 residues before it; the germline J gene fills it in. The chain uses TRBV7-9 and TRBJ1-2, with D perhaps matching TRBD1 (5 bases). Looked up from germline, CDR1 is SEHNR and CDR2 is FQNEAQ (reference sequence). The CDR3 has 13 residues. The part of the CDR3 DNA that was read is TGTGCCAGCAGCTTCGGGGGGTTATACGAC. Translation: CASSFGGLYD. The CDR3 in full is CASSFGGLYDYTF.

Concerning this clone: The CDR3 goes on 3 residues after the read ends, and that part is filled in from the germline J gene. The V and J genes are TRBV28 and TRBJ2-7; possibly TRBD1 for D (6 bases). Germline V gene sequence: CDR1 MDHEN, CDR2 SYDVKM. The V and J ends lost 4 bases and 5 bases respectively, with 15 bases between them. The length of the CDR3 is 14 residues. CDR3 amino acids: CASSSQGTKNEQYF. The sequenced part of the CDR3 DNA is TGTGCCAGCAGTTCACAGGGAACTAAGAACGAG.

Remarks on this clone: Read sequence stops 3 residues before the CDR3 end, and the germline J gene provides the missing end. This chain links TRBV19 with TRBJ1-5, with D possibly being TRBD1 (6 bases). Germline-derived CDR1 and CDR2 are LNHDA and SQIVND (reference sequence). Trimming pared 10 bases from V and 7 bases from J, leaving 23 bases between. The CDR3 is 15 amino acids. CDR3: CANTPRQVQGQPQHF. Incomplete CDR3 DNA: TGTGCCAATACCCCCCGACAGGTCCAGGGGCAGCCC.

Note on this clone: With the read ending 3 residues before the CDR3 end, the germline J gene is used to fill in that end. The chain is built from TRBV2 and TRBJ2-5; TRBD2 aligns across 7 bases. The CDR3 loop spans 16 amino acids. CDR1 SNHLY and CDR2 FYNNEI come from the germline V gene. V shed 8 bases and J 5 bases; nucleotides not matched to a gene: 17. The chain's CDR3 is CASGLRTRSPLETQYF. Partial CDR3 DNA: TGTGCCAGCGGGTTAAGGACTAGGAGCCCGCTGGAGACC.

As to this clone: The observed sequence ends 3 residues before the CDR3 terminus, with the missing tail filled in from the germline J gene. The chain has TRBV19 and TRBJ2-1, with 8 bases lining up with TRBD2. The CDR3 spans 18 residues. With 6 bases clipped from V and 2 bases from J, the junction kept 15 bases outside the gene matches. Germline CDR1 is LNHDA and CDR2 is SQIVND (reference sequence). CDR3 amino acids: CASSPAGEYNPTYNEQFF. CDR3 bases read: TGTGCCAGTAGCCCAGCGGGGGAGTACAACCCGACCTACAATGAG. The variable domain in full, with the rest retrieved from reference TRBV19 and TRBJ2-1, is DGGITQSPKYLFRKEGQNVTLSCEQNLNHDAMYWYRQDPGQGLRLIYYSQIVNDFQKGDIAEGYSVSREKKESFPLTVTSAQKNPTAFYLCASSPAGEYNPTYNEQFFGPGTRLTVL.

Partial CDR3 DNA: TGTGCCAGCGGGGACAGGGGATTGCACGAC. It translates to CASGDRGLHD. The CDR3, in full, reads CASGDRGLHDYTF. The chain employs TRBV6-2 or TRBV6-3 and TRBJ1-2, with 10 positions matching TRBD1. The read ends 3 residues early relative to the CDR3; the germline J gene fills the gap. CDR3 length equals 13 residues. Germline V gives CDR1 MNHEY, CDR2 SVGEGT.